The present T cell receptor beta chain was sequenced within a study of CD8+ T cells in alopecia areata. Overall study context: Patients remained on tofacitinib for 6 to 18 months and then went 6 months without it.

Germline V gives CDR1 SGHVS, CDR2 FNYEAQ. The CDR3 covers 15 residues. V gave up 5 bases and J gave up 6 bases, with 16 bases separating them. Whole-study findings and limits: More clonal than normal scalp was lesional scalp, particularly alopecia totalis/universalis. Within the top 100, expanded CD8+ clones significantly decreased with tofacitinib, as did scalp clonality. There were many expanded lesional clones persisting in scalp and blood during tofacitinib.

Treatment specified: oral pan-JAK inhibitor, 5-10 mg twice daily. RNA was isolated and reverse transcribed to cDNA, the sequencing template. The data were produced by immunoSEQ multiplex PCR, yet TCRdb's version contains in-frame clones alone and is incomplete. The sample consists of 210,000 or so clones, more than 55% of them appearing once. For this clone: Its antigen is unidentified.

The receptor's source is a human donor with alopecia areata. V gene TRBV7-6 combines with J gene TRBJ2-2; the D gene is possibly TRBD2 (5 bases). Sequences were derived from CD4+ T cells sorted from blood, sampled between weeks 43 and 45, from a patient treated with tofacitinib. The CDR3 spells CASSPTAGGSGELFF. The CDR3 DNA is TGTGCCAGCAGCCCAACCGCGGGCGGGTCCGGGGAGCTGTTTTTT.